Sequencing of this T cell receptor beta chain was carried out in a study of HIV-infected children after antiretroviral therapy interruption. The TCR library was built from RNA with a 3' RACE protocol and unique molecular identifiers. In TCRdb, the 3' RACE reads were re-called with MiXCR into one record per CDR3 protein. The sample holds approximately 95,000 distinct CDR3 sequences, about 6.9% seen once. CDR3 length: 17 residues. V was shortened by 1 base and J by 4 bases, with 22 bases between the two germline ends. The V gene's germline CDR1 is SQVTM and CDR2 ANQGSEA. The treatment here: PENTA 11 planned treatment interruption arm or continuous ART arm. In this sample, this clonotype turned up many times.

The receptor's source is a pool of human donors with HIV. Specimen: CD45RA+ CD4+ T cells from PBMCs, pooled from several time points, collected from a donor given antiretroviral therapy, either interrupted or continuous. Subset: naive CD4+ CD45RA+ CD45RO- T cells. The V call is TRBV29-1, the J call TRBJ1-1, with D possibly being TRBD1 (6 bases). CDR3 DNA: TGCAGCGTTGAAGCCGACAGGTACACCGAAGGGAGCACTGAAGCTTTCTTT. It codes for CSVEADRYTEGSTEAFF. Together with reference TRBV29-1 and TRBJ1-1, the CDR3 gives the full variable domain: SAVISQKPSRDICQRGTSLTIQCQVDSQVTMMFWYRQQPGQSLTLIATANQGSEATYESGFVIDKFPISRPNLTFSTLTVSNMSPEDSSIYLCSVEADRYTEGSTEAFFGQGTRLTVV.